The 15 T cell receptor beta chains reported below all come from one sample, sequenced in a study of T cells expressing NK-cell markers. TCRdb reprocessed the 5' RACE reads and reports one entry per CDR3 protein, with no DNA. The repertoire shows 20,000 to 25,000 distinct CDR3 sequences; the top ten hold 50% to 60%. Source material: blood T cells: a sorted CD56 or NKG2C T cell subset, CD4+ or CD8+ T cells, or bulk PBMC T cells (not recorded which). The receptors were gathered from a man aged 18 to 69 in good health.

The CDR3 here is CASSPRTVQETQYF. The rearrangement links TRBV6-1 to TRBJ2-5. This CDR3 has 14 amino acids. CDR1 MNHNS and CDR2 SASEGT come from the germline V gene.

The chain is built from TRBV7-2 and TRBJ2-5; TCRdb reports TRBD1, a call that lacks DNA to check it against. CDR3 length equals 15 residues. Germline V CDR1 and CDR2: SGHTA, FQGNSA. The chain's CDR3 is CASSSGQGGQETQYF.

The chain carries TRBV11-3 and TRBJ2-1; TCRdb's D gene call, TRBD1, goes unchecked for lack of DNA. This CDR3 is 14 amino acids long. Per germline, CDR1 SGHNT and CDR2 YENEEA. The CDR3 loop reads CASSFGTGENEQFF.

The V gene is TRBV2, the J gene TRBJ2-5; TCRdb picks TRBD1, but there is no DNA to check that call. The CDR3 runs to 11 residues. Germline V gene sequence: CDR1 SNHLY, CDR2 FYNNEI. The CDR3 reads CATQQGETQYF.

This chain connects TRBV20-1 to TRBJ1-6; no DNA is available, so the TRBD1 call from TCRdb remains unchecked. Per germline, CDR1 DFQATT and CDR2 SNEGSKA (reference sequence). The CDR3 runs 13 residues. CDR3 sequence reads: CSAFLDRGSPLHF.

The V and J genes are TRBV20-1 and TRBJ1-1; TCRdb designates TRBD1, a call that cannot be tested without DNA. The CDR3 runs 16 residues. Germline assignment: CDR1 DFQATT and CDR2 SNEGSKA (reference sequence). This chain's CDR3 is CSARGDQDRHNTEAFF.

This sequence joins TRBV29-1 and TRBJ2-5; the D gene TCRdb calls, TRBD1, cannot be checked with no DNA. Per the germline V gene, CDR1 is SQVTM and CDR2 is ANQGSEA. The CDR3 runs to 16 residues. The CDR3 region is CSVGGIGQVGGETQYF.

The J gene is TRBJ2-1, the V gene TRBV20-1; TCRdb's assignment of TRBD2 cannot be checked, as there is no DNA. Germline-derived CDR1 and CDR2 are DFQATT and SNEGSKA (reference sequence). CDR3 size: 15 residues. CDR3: CSARGPSGAYNEQFF.

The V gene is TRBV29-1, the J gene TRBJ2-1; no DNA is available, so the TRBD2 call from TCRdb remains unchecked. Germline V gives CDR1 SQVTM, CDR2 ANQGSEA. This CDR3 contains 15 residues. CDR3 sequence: CSVRRTSSVELEQFF.

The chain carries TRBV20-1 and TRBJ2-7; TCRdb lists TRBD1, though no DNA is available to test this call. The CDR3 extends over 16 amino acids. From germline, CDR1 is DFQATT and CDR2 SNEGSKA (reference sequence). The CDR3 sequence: CSARDIMRDKSYEQYF.

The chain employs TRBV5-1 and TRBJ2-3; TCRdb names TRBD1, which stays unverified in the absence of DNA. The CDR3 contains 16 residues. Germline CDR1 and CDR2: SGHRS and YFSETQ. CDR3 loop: CASSAGGQGGTDTQYF.

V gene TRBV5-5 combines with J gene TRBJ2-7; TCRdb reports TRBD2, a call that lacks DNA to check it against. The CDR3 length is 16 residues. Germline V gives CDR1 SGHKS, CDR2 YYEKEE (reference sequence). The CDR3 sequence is CASSWETSGGVYEQYF. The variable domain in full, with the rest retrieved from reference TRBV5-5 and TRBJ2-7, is DAGVTQSPTHLIKTRGQQVTLRCSPISGHKSVSWYQQVLGQGPQFIFQYYEKEERGRGNFPDRFSARQFPNYSSELNVNALLLGDSALYLCASSWETSGGVYEQYFGPGTRLTVT.

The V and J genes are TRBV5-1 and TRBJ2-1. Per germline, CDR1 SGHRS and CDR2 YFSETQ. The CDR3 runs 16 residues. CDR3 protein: CASSLGFGLSVGEQFF.

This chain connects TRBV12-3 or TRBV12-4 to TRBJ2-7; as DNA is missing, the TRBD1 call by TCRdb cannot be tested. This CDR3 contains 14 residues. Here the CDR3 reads CASSLSGGIDEQYF.

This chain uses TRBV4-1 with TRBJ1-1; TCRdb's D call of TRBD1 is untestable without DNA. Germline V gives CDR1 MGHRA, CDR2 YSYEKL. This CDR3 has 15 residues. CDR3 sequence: CASTRDGQGGTEAFF.